This TCR beta chain was sequenced in a study of cytomegalovirus exposure and HLA in healthy donors. Study results and limitations: Later analysis suggested links between common viral pathogens and several top significant clusters.

Researchers ran the PCR with 60 Vbeta and 13 Jbeta primers. Here immunoSEQ multiplex PCR was the method, and the copy in TCRdb shows in-frame clones only, minus some. Of 150,000 to 200,000 clones in the sample, just under 80% were seen once. A remark on this clone: The antigen is unknown.

Per the germline V gene, CDR1 is SGHRS and CDR2 is YFSETQ. With 0 bases removed from V and 0 bases from J, the gap between germline ends came to 12 bases. There are 17 residues in the CDR3. This chain links TRBV5-1 with TRBJ1-4; unclear D gene. Sequencing input: PBMCs. This TCR derives from a woman between 45 and 60 years old in good health and CMV-seropositive. The CDR3 is CASSLVPGTATNEKLFF. In DNA form, the CDR3 reads TGCGCCAGCAGCTTGGTCCCGGGAACCGCAACTAATGAAAAACTGTTTTTT.